A selection of T cell receptor beta chains follows, all from one sample in a study of blood T cell repertoires in COVID-19. Libraries were prepared by immunoSEQ multiplex PCR; TCRdb keeps only in-frame clonotypes and omits some of them. The table has 90,000 to 150,000 clones, about 80% seen once. Sample: peripheral blood. These receptors came from a man in his 70s with acute or convalescent COVID-19. Both conserved end residues are part of each CDR3. Each record gives: D gene, V gene, clone size, J gene, CDR3 DNA, CDR3 protein. D genes are given only for firm matches. Some rows have no size entry. The others give once, few or many, or a class for an expanded clone.

D gene: -
V gene: TRBV30
clone size: -
J gene: TRBJ1-4
CDR3 DNA: TGTGCCTGGAGTGTACAGGTTTGGGAAAAACTGTTTTTT
CDR3 protein: CAWSVQVWEKLFF

D gene: -
V gene: TRBV19
clone size: -
J gene: TRBJ2-2
CDR3 DNA: TGTGCCAGTAGTATCGCTCAGGGGACGAGATCCGGGGAGCTGTTTTTT
CDR3 protein: CASSIAQGTRSGELFF

D gene: -
V gene: TRBV4-2
clone size: -
J gene: TRBJ2-1
CDR3 DNA: TGTGCCAGCAGCCAAGATCCCCAGGTCTCCTACAATGAGCAGTTCTTC
CDR3 protein: CASSQDPQVSYNEQFF

D gene: -
V gene: TRBV11-2
clone size: -
J gene: TRBJ2-7
CDR3 DNA: TGTGCCAGCAGCTTATACAGGGATACCTACGAGCAGTACTTC
CDR3 protein: CASSLYRDTYEQYF

D gene: -
V gene: TRBV5-5
clone size: -
J gene: TRBJ1-4
CDR3 DNA: TGTGCCAGCAGCCAACAGGGTTCCAATGAAAAACTGTTTTTT
CDR3 protein: CASSQQGSNEKLFF

D gene: TRBD2
V gene: TRBV28
clone size: once
J gene: TRBJ2-1
CDR3 DNA: TGTGCCAGCAGTTACCCCCCTCTAGCGGACTCCTACAATGAGCAGTTCTTC
CDR3 protein: CASSYPPLADSYNEQFF

D gene: -
V gene: TRBV21-1
clone size: -
J gene: TRBJ2-7
CDR3 DNA: TGTGCCAGCAGCGAATCGGAGGGACAGCATAATTCCTACGAGCAGTACTTC
CDR3 protein: CASSESEGQHNSYEQYF

D gene: -
V gene: TRBV4-2
clone size: -
J gene: TRBJ2-5
CDR3 DNA: TGTGCCAGCAGCCAAGATAGCCAAGAGACCCAGTACTTC
CDR3 protein: CASSQDSQETQYF

D gene: -
V gene: TRBV9
clone size: -
J gene: TRBJ1-2
CDR3 DNA: TGTGCCAGCAGCGGTGGTGAGTGGACACCTAACTATGGCTACACCTTC
CDR3 protein: CASSGGEWTPNYGYTF

D gene: -
V gene: TRBV10-3
clone size: -
J gene: TRBJ1-2
CDR3 DNA: TGTGCCATCAGGCTAACAGGGTCGGTGGATGGCTACACCTTC
CDR3 protein: CAIRLTGSVDGYTF

D gene: -
V gene: TRBV5-8
clone size: -
J gene: TRBJ2-7
CDR3 DNA: TGTGCCAGCAGCCCACGGCTGAATCTACAGGGTAAAGAGCAGTACTTC
CDR3 protein: CASSPRLNLQGKEQYF

D gene: -
V gene: TRBV25-1
clone size: -
J gene: TRBJ2-5
CDR3 DNA: TGTGCCAGCAGTAAGACAGAAAGGGAGACCCAGTACTTC
CDR3 protein: CASSKTERETQYF

D gene: -
V gene: TRBV5-1
clone size: -
J gene: TRBJ1-1
CDR3 DNA: TGCGCCAGCAGCTTGGACAGGCCCGACACTGAAGCTTTCTTT
CDR3 protein: CASSLDRPDTEAFF

D gene: TRBD2
V gene: TRBV27
clone size: -
J gene: TRBJ2-5
CDR3 DNA: TGTGCCAGCAGTTCACTAGCGGGTGTCCTAGAGACCCAGTACTTC
CDR3 protein: CASSSLAGVLETQYF